The rows below give T cell receptor beta chains drawn from one sample of a study of type 1 and type 2 diabetes patients. Using its own MiXCR run on the multiplex PCR reads, TCRdb lists one record per CDR3 protein. Among about 250,000 distinct CDR3 sequences listed, around 47% were seen once. Sequenced sample: peripheral blood mononuclear cells (PBMCs). The receptors come from a man between 18 and 29 years old with type 2 diabetes. CDR3s leave out the opening cysteine and the closing phenylalanine or tryptophan. Some rows have no size entry. The others give once, few or many, or a class for an expanded clone.

V: TRBV20-1; size: -; J: TRBJ2-2; CDR3: SAATTSGVMTGELF
V: TRBV2; size: -; J: TRBJ2-7; CDR3: ASSLTSGGRDEQY
V: TRBV2; size: -; J: TRBJ1-2; CDR3: ASSEDDYGYT
V: TRBV5-1; size: -; J: TRBJ2-1; CDR3: ASSSEGYSEQF
V: TRBV24-1; size: -; J: TRBJ2-1; CDR3: AEVVDDWTNEQF
V: TRBV9; size: -; J: TRBJ2-1; CDR3: ASSPSEQGIYEQF
V: TRBV12-3/TRBV12-4; size: few; J: TRBJ1-5; CDR3: ASSSTESGNQPQH
V: TRBV9; size: -; J: TRBJ1-1; CDR3: ASSPSRRPWMNTEAF
V: TRBV6-4; size: few; J: TRBJ2-3; CDR3: ASVESGGTDTQY
V: TRBV11-3; size: -; J: TRBJ2-2; CDR3: ASSYNMARGELF
V: TRBV27; size: -; J: TRBJ2-7; CDR3: ATSSAGDNEQY
V: TRBV6-2/TRBV6-3; size: -; J: TRBJ1-6; CDR3: ASSLKGLDSPLH
V: TRBV5-1; size: -; J: TRBJ2-3; CDR3: ASSLVVQYDTQY
V: TRBV28; size: -; J: TRBJ1-2; CDR3: ASSLHGNWGGTAMNGYT
V: TRBV2; size: many; J: TRBJ2-5; CDR3: ASSAVGGLGETQY
V: TRBV28; size: -; J: TRBJ1-2; CDR3: ASSFSLGYT
V: TRBV4-1; size: -; J: TRBJ1-5; CDR3: ASSQEAGGSNQPQH
V: TRBV2; size: -; J: TRBJ2-7; CDR3: ASSEAQRRGSEQY
V: TRBV5-1; size: few; J: TRBJ2-7; CDR3: ASSTGTGGRPGEQY
V: TRBV7-3; size: few; J: TRBJ2-7; CDR3: ASSLDRMHYEQY
V: TRBV10-1; size: -; J: TRBJ2-1; CDR3: ASSERLGAPLGNEQF
V: TRBV7-2; size: -; J: TRBJ2-1; CDR3: ASRGRGRLPGNEQF
V: TRBV2; size: many; J: TRBJ1-2; CDR3: ASSEIQGGDGYT
V: TRBV7-2; size: few; J: TRBJ1-2; CDR3: ASSSHRGDYGYT
V: TRBV7-8; size: few; J: TRBJ1-5; CDR3: ASSSGQENQPQH
V: TRBV9; size: -; J: TRBJ1-1; CDR3: ASSVETGGNTEAF
V: TRBV2; size: many; J: TRBJ2-1; CDR3: ASMVGNEQF